This TCR beta chain was documented in a study of shared clonotypes between healthy human individuals. Assay used: immunoSEQ multiplex PCR; TCRdb lists only in-frame clones, some missing. The sample holds approximately 2,000,000 clones, less than 95% seen once. The study's findings and limits: Sequencing of the sorted subsets was shown by rarefaction to be incomplete despite large depth. Few donors restricted represented genetic and exposure-history diversity.

Remarks on this clone: Its matching antigen is unknown.

Trimming stripped 1 base from V and 5 bases from J, with 14 bases between. The germline V gene encodes CDR1 SEHNR and CDR2 FQNEAQ (reference sequence). The CDR3 is 15 amino acids. Sequenced sample: naive CD4+ T cells from PBMCs. Subset here: CD45RA+ positively selected. The genes are TRBV7-9 and TRBJ1-2; possibly TRBD1 for D (5 bases). This clonotype originated in a man younger than 30 in good health. Some clones in this sample may be carry-over from other donors' samples. In nucleotides, the CDR3 is TGTGCCAGCAGCTTAGGGTCAGGGAAGAGGTATGGCTACACCTTC. Protein sequence: CASSLGSGKRYGYTF.